This TCR beta chain was recorded in a study of control samples from healthy donors and cancer patients. Repertoires were generated with immunoSEQ multiplex PCR, while TCRdb's copy carries only in-frame clones and drops some. The sample has some 160,000 clones, roughly 90% seen once. Germline CDR1 KGHDR, CDR2 SFDVKD. This CDR3 is 15 amino acids long. V lost 3 bases and J 0 bases, leaving 8 bases between the germline ends. This clonotype originated in a man aged 30-40 years in good health. Material for sequencing was blood. This sequence joins TRBV24-1 and TRBJ1-5; D is unclear. The CDR3 coding sequence is TGTGCCACCAGTGATCACGGGTATAGCAATCAGCCCCAGCATTTT. Translation gives CATSDHGYSNQPQHF.